These 20 T cell receptor beta chains came from one sample sequenced in a study of blood T cell repertoires in COVID-19. The assay was immunoSEQ multiplex PCR, and TCRdb's table has in-frame clones only and misses some. The data hold some 160,000 clones, with around 83% observed a single time. Sequencing was performed on peripheral blood. These receptor sequences come from a human donor in a cohort sampled during active COVID-19.

V usage is TRBV6-1 and J usage is TRBJ1-5; TRBD1 is a possible D gene (5 bases). The V gene's germline CDR1 is MNHNS and CDR2 SASEGT. The V end lost 3 bases, the J end lost 0 bases, and 15 bases lay between the germline ends. The CDR3 extends over 17 amino acids. CDR3 sequence: CASSDYRSAYSNQPQHF. The CDR3 DNA is TGTGCCAGCAGTGACTACAGGTCCGCTTATAGCAATCAGCCCCAGCATTTT.

The rearrangement links TRBV5-1 to TRBJ2-3, with TRBD2 identical over 11 bases. The V gene end was trimmed by 1 base and the J gene end by 1 base; junction bases not matched to a gene: 2. The CDR3 totals 16 residues. CDR1 is SGHRS, CDR2 YFSETQ, per germline. As DNA, the CDR3 is TGCGCCAGCAGCTTGACTAGCGGGAGTGGCACAGATACGCAGTATTTT. Residues: CASSLTSGSGTDTQYF.

This clone was counted only a few times. The rearrangement links TRBV5-4 to TRBJ2-7; D not resolved. Per the germline V gene, CDR1 is SGHNT and CDR2 is YYREEE (reference sequence). The CDR3 runs to 14 residues. The V end lost 0 bases, the J end lost 5 bases, and 12 bases lay between the germline ends. CDR3 in amino acids: CASSLGAYRDEQYF. CDR3 DNA: TGTGCCAGCAGCTTGGGTGCATATCGGGACGAGCAGTACTTC. The full variable domain, completed using reference TRBV5-4 and TRBJ2-7, is ETGVTQSPTHLIKTRGQQVTLRCSSQSGHNTVSWYQQALGQGPQFIFQYYREEENGRGNFPPRFSGLQFPNYSSELNVNALELDDSALYLCASSLGAYRDEQYFGPGTRLTVT.

The V call is TRBV10-1, the J call TRBJ2-7; D not resolved. This CDR3 comprises 14 residues. Deletions cut 1 base from V and 6 bases from J, with 13 bases between. Germline CDR1 and CDR2: WNHNN and SYGVQD (reference sequence). This CDR3 is CASSEYRGPIEQYF. In DNA, the CDR3 is TGCGCCAGCAGTGAGTATCGTGGGCCGATCGAGCAGTACTTC.

Only a few counts were recorded for this clone. The chain uses TRBV3-1 (or the pseudogene TRBV3-2) and TRBJ1-2; D remains ambiguous. Trimming pared 4 bases from V and 5 bases from J, leaving 11 bases between. Germline V gene sequence: CDR1 LGHDT, CDR2 YNNKEL (reference sequence). The CDR3 has 13 amino acids. The CDR3 DNA follows: TGTGCCAGCAGCCCGGGCCGAGGGTATGGCTACACCTTC. Residues: CASSPGRGYGYTF.

The CDR3 DNA is TGTGCCAGCAGCCTCCCTCAGGGTGGCACTGAAGCTTTCTTT. It is translated as CASSLPQGGTEAFF. The chain links TRBV7-9 to TRBJ1-1; maybe TRBD1 (5 bases). Germline V CDR1 and CDR2: SEHNR, FQNEAQ (reference sequence). Trimming took 5 bases from V and 4 from J, leaving 14 bases between them. The CDR3 extends over 14 amino acids.

This clone has more than one count but fewer than ten. The chain joins TRBV2 to TRBJ1-5, with D tentatively TRBD1 (6 bases). Trimming took off 8 bases at V and 3 bases at J, with 14 bases between the two ends. The CDR3 extends over 14 amino acids. Germline-derived CDR1 and CDR2 are SNHLY and FYNNEI. The CDR3 sequence is CASHATGFNQPQHF. The CDR3 nucleotides read TGTGCCAGCCATGCTACAGGGTTCAATCAGCCCCAGCATTTT. Supplemented by reference TRBV2 and TRBJ1-5, the full variable domain reads EPEVTQTPSHQVTQMGQEVILRCVPISNHLYFYWYRQILGQKVEFLVSFYNNEISEKSEIFDDQFSVERPDGSNFTLKIRSTKLEDSAMYFCASHATGFNQPQHFGDGTRLSIL.

The chain uses TRBV24-1 and TRBJ1-2, with D perhaps TRBD1 (5 bases). The V gene's germline CDR1 is KGHDR and CDR2 SFDVKD. This CDR3 contains 15 residues. The V and J ends lost 0 bases and 3 bases respectively, with 10 bases between them. CDR3 residues: CATSDLQEGDYGYTF. CDR3 DNA: TGTGCCACCAGTGATTTGCAGGAAGGGGACTATGGCTACACCTTC.

The chain employs TRBV11-2 and TRBJ1-5; no clear D. Trimming cost V 1 base and J 6 bases, with 4 bases left between them. This CDR3 has 12 amino acids. The germline V gene encodes CDR1 SGHAT and CDR2 FQNNGV. The CDR3 is CASSLVGQPQHF. CDR3 nucleotides: TGTGCCAGCAGCTTAGTCGGTCAGCCCCAGCATTTT.

The chain is built from TRBV19 and TRBJ1-2; no clear D. Germline assignment: CDR1 LNHDA and CDR2 SQIVND (reference sequence). Trimming shortened V by 5 bases and J by 0 bases, and 16 bases separated the two germline ends. The CDR3 spans 16 residues. The CDR3 reads CASSRSAGITNYGYTF. The CDR3 bases are TGTGCCAGTAGTCGAAGCGCGGGGATCACTAACTATGGCTACACCTTC.

The rearrangement joins TRBV28 to TRBJ2-7, with TRBD1 matching over 9 bases. The V gene's germline CDR1 is MDHEN and CDR2 SYDVKM. Trimming at V came to 6 bases and at J to 6 bases, leaving 6 bases not matched to a gene. The CDR3 spans 13 residues. The CDR3 protein is CASSPPTGGEQYF. The CDR3 coding sequence is TGTGCCAGCAGCCCACCGACAGGGGGCGAGCAGTACTTC.

The chain couples TRBV5-6 to TRBJ2-1, with a weak D call TRBD2 (5 bases). The germline CDR1 and CDR2 sequences are SGHDT and YYEEEE. The CDR3 length is 15 residues. Trimming left V 0 bases short and J 5 bases short, with 12 bases between. The CDR3 sequence: CASSLVPGINNEQFF. CDR3 DNA sequence: TGTGCCAGCAGCTTGGTCCCGGGAATTAACAATGAGCAGTTCTTC.

The chain joins TRBV5-1 to TRBJ2-7, with D possibly matching TRBD1 (6 bases). CDR1 and CDR2 from the germline V gene are SGHRS and YFSETQ. The germline V and J ends were trimmed by 1 base and 3 bases, with 14 bases remaining between them. The CDR3 spans 15 residues. CDR3 coding DNA: TGCGCCAGCAGCTTGTCGGCAGGGGCCAACTACGAGCAGTACTTC. It translates to CASSLSAGANYEQYF.

This chain joins TRBV4-1 and TRBJ1-1; D gene uncertain. Germline V lookup: CDR1 MGHRA, CDR2 YSYEKL. The CDR3 consists of 12 residues. The V and J ends lost 9 bases and 0 bases respectively, with 8 bases between them. CDR3 coding DNA: TGCGCCAGTGGGCCCCTGAACACTGAAGCTTTCTTT. Its translation: CASGPLNTEAFF.

This clone showed up just once. The CDR3 sequence is CASRAKPGGFSGYTF. CDR3 coding DNA: TGTGCCAGCAGGGCGAAACCCGGGGGTTTCTCTGGCTACACCTTC. This chain connects TRBV6-5 to TRBJ1-2; weak D call: TRBD1 (5 bases). This CDR3 contains 15 residues. The V gene lost 6 bases and the J gene lost 7 bases, with 21 bases spanning the gap. Germline-derived CDR1 and CDR2 are MNHEY and SVGAGI.

The V call is TRBV28, the J call TRBJ1-1; TRBD1 might be the D (5 bases). The CDR3 loop spans 14 amino acids. Germline assignment: CDR1 MDHEN and CDR2 SYDVKM. V lost 3 bases to trimming and J lost 5 bases, with 13 bases between them. The CDR3 here is CASSFRGRWTEAFF. The DNA for the CDR3 is TGTGCCAGCAGTTTCCGGGGGAGGTGGACTGAAGCTTTCTTT.

This clone showed up just once. This sequence joins TRBV4-2 and TRBJ1-6, with 8 bases that match TRBD1. The germline V gene has CDR1 LGHNA and CDR2 YNFKEQ. The length of the CDR3 is 16 residues. Trimming removed 0 bases from V and 7 bases from J; junction bases left unmatched: 5. The CDR3 loop reads CASSQDRDRRNSPLHF. The CDR3 DNA reads as TGTGCCAGCAGCCAAGACCGGGACAGGAGAAATTCACCCCTCCACTTT.

The J gene is TRBJ2-7, the V gene TRBV6-5; D perhaps matches TRBD2 (5 bases). The V and J ends lost 6 bases and 4 bases respectively, with 13 bases between them. CDR3 size: 13 residues. Germline CDR1 is MNHEY and CDR2 is SVGAGI. DNA for the CDR3: TGTGCCAGCAGCCAAACCCGGGGTTACGAGCAGTACTTC. It encodes CASSQTRGYEQYF.

The chain joins TRBV7-2 to TRBJ2-7, with TRBD1 matching 7 bases. The germline V gene has CDR1 SGHTA and CDR2 FQGNSA. The ends lost 1 base at V and 4 bases at J; junction bases unmatched: 1. This CDR3 contains 13 residues. The CDR3 sequence: CASSLEQGYEQYF. The CDR3 nucleotides read TGTGCCAGCAGCTTAGAACAGGGGTACGAGCAGTACTTC.

V and J are TRBV7-3 and TRBJ2-3, with 10 positions matching TRBD1. There are 15 residues in the CDR3. With 0 bases clipped from V and 6 bases from J, the junction kept 3 bases outside the gene matches. Germline CDR1 and CDR2: SGHTA and FQGTGA. The CDR3 region is CASSLTPGQGDTQYF. The CDR3 bases are TGTGCCAGCAGCTTAACCCCGGGACAGGGGGATACGCAGTATTTT.